Listed here is a single TCR beta chain. Its antigen target is currently unknown. No per-base quality is available; no much larger clone lies one base away. This record belongs to a study of radiation and T cells in renal cell carcinoma (dated by TCRdb to the early 2020s). At the level of the whole study: In total, fewer than 55 samples, comprising 26 tumors and around 27 peripheral blood samples, were subjected to TCR beta sequencing. The last blood draw happened 4 weeks after radiation, timed to coincide with nephrectomy. A total of 3.5 million to 4.5 million unique CDR3 nucleotide sequences, encoding more than 2 million unique CDR3 amino acid sequences, were found across all 53 samples. The study at large found these results: Top tumor clonotypes rose in blood from baseline to 2 weeks post-radiation, then contracted by 4 weeks, suggesting transient expansion of tumor-resident clones. The single-armed trial design could not address effects of radiation dose or scheduling on the TCR repertoire. Because pretreatment tumor biopsies were not available, the baseline intratumoral presence of clonotypes could not be determined. Tracking of blood repertoire dynamics stopped at less than 5 weeks after treatment, with no follow-up past that point.

The immunoSEQ kit was used, according to the manufacturer's recommendations, to generate TCR beta libraries from genomic DNA. For library preparation, a first multiplex PCR was performed with proprietary primers, followed by a second PCR in which unique barcodes were added, and bead cleanups were performed after each round. Each sample batch included a kit-provided positive control reaction and a negative control reaction. The final libraries underwent checking on an Agilent 4200 TapeStation D1000 ScreenTape, volumetric pooling, and quantification by qPCR. An Illumina NextSeq500 fitted with a MidOutput 150-cycle cartridge performed the sequencing, running 156 Read1 cycles and 15 Index1 cycles with the kit's custom primers. The pooled library was loaded at 0.95 to 1 pM with approximately 20% PhiX control spiked in. On the study's bioinformatics: The vendor-processed data were analyzed in R, and a clonotype was defined as all T cells that share the same CDR3 nucleotide sequence. In the clone abundance analyses, frequencies were normalized to the 10,000 most abundant clones in each sample. Before analysis, public T cell clones were removed, and these numbered fewer than five per sample on average. An abundance difference of at least 32-fold between compartments was the criterion for calling clonotypes tumor-enriched or baseline blood-enriched. Clonotypes expanded or contracted between blood time points were identified with a beta-binomial differential abundance model. Tumor-blood repertoire similarity was measured with the Baroni-Urbani and Buser coefficient, and group comparisons used two-tailed Wilcoxon tests in R. The immuneACCESS repertoire file appears here via TCRdb, limited to in-frame rearrangements. These files lack a portion of the clones; in checked studies, under half of the deficit traces to unresolved V genes, and the cause of the others is not known. D and trimming come from the DNA, and the V and J calls and clone size come from that table. For this sample the table gives just under 150,000 clones, of which around nine tenths were detected only once. Around 17% of the sample is taken by the ten largest.

The time point tag for this specimen amounts to: blood 4 weeks post-SBRT, at nephrectomy. The treatment or condition tag for this specimen amounts to: 15 Gy SBRT to primary tumor, nephrectomy 4 weeks later. Samples came from a clinical trial, in which primary renal cell carcinomas received 15 Gy stereotactic body radiation therapy followed by nephrectomy 4 weeks later. To track tumor-enriched clonotypes, serial peripheral blood was sampled from radiation-treated patients at baseline and at 2 weeks and 4 weeks after SBRT. Every patient had renal cell carcinoma of clear cell pathology. Genomic DNA for TCR sequencing was prepared using the QIAamp DNA Blood Mini Kit (Qiagen). Samples were included in the analyses only if all quality control checks were passed. This sample comprised blood, obtained from a patient whose treatment included radiotherapy and nephrectomy. The receptor was isolated from a woman in her forties or fifties with renal cell carcinoma.

The sequenced DNA: TGTGCCAGCAGCGTAGGGACCAATCAGCCCCAGCATTTT. Its protein product is CASSVGTNQPQHF. Recombination joined TRBV7-6 with TRBJ1-5; D gene: possibly TRBD1, on 5 matching bases. According to the germline V gene, CDR1 reads SGHVS and CDR2 reads FNYEAQ. At the junction V is shortened by 5 bases and J by 3 bases, with 8 bases in between. Inclusive of the bounding cysteine and phenylalanine, the CDR3 is 13 residues long. The only DNA kept is the CDR3, 39 bases in frame from the first base.